The 20 T cell receptor beta chains below were found in one sample sequenced in a study of blood T cell repertoires in COVID-19 (dated by TCRdb to 2018 to 2020). Receptor amplification or capture employed the immunoSEQ multiplex PCR assay. TCRdb provides this immuneACCESS table in a form limited to in-frame rearrangements. Some clones are lacking; in checked studies, under half of them reflect an unresolved V gene, and why the rest are absent is not known. The sample table holds fewer than 150,000 clones, of which about 88% were seen once. The top ten clones comprise 8.4% of the sample. The sequencing input was peripheral blood. Receptor source: a woman aged 70 to 79 who had recovered from COVID-19.

A few counts support this clone. This chain links TRBV6-6 with TRBJ1-5; D not certain. V lost 6 bases and J 7 bases, leaving 19 bases between the germline ends. Germline CDR1 and CDR2: MNHNY and SVGAGI (reference sequence). The CDR3 is 15 amino acids. In nucleotides, the CDR3 is TGTGCCAGCAGCGACTCCGGGATCCAAAGGCAGCCCCAGCATTTT. It is translated as CASSDSGIQRQPQHF.

The chain employs TRBV2 and TRBJ2-5; no clear D gene. This CDR3 has 11 residues. Trimming took 2 bases from V and 5 from J, leaving 3 bases between them. Germline loops: CDR1 SNHLY, CDR2 FYNNEI. CDR3 protein: CASSELETQYF. CDR3 DNA: TGTGCCAGCAGTGAACTCGAGACCCAGTACTTC.

The V and J genes are TRBV4-2 and TRBJ1-5; D not resolved. Trimming removed 4 bases at V and 4 bases at J, with 14 bases between. The CDR3 is made up of 15 amino acids. Germline V gene sequence: CDR1 LGHNA, CDR2 YNFKEQ. This CDR3 is CASSPKDSSNQPQHF. CDR3 nucleotides: TGTGCCAGCAGCCCCAAAGATAGTTCAAATCAGCCCCAGCATTTT.

The CDR3 loop is CASSYGWGEVYGYTF. The DNA of the CDR3 is TGTGCCAGCAGTTATGGTTGGGGGGAGGTCTATGGCTACACCTTC. This chain links TRBV6-5 with TRBJ1-2; a weak D match, TRBD1 (5 bases). The CDR3 totals 15 residues. Trimming pared 3 bases from V and 4 bases from J, leaving 15 bases between. Germline lookup yields CDR1 MNHEY and CDR2 SVGAGI.

This clone appeared a single time. V and J are TRBV3-1 (or the pseudogene TRBV3-2) and TRBJ2-7; TRBD1 agrees at 9 bases. The V gene end was trimmed by 3 bases and the J gene end by 4 bases; junction bases not matched to a gene: 4. CDR3 length: 14 amino acids. Germline assignment: CDR1 LGHDT and CDR2 YNNKEL (reference sequence). The DNA of the CDR3 is TGTGCCAGCAGCCATGGGACAGGGAGTTACGAGCAGTACTTC. Residues: CASSHGTGSYEQYF.

This chain connects TRBV28 to TRBJ2-3, with a tentative D call TRBD1 (5 bases). The CDR3 is made up of 13 amino acids. The germline V gene encodes CDR1 MDHEN and CDR2 SYDVKM. The ends were cut back, 6 bases at V and 4 bases at J, with 11 bases in the middle. The CDR3 is CASRPAGSDTQYF. The CDR3 nucleotides read TGTGCCAGCAGACCCGCAGGGTCAGATACGCAGTATTTT.

This clone was seen a single time. Here the CDR3 DNA reads TGTGCCTGGATTGGACAGAGACAAGAGACCCAGTACTTC. Translating gives CAWIGQRQETQYF. The rearrangement links TRBV30 to TRBJ2-5; tentative D call: TRBD1 (6 bases). Trimming cost V 4 bases and J 2 bases, with 11 bases left between them. The germline gives CDR1 GTSNPN, CDR2 SVGIG (reference sequence). The CDR3 loop spans 13 amino acids.

V and J are TRBV29-1 and TRBJ2-3, with TRBD1 matching over 8 bases. This CDR3 contains 17 residues. V lost 1 base to trimming and J lost 3 bases; unmatched junction nucleotides: 12. CDR1 is SQVTM and CDR2 is ANQGSEA in the germline V gene. The CDR3: CSVEAGVAGGLTDTQYF. For the CDR3, the DNA is TGCAGCGTTGAAGCCGGCGTGGCAGGGGGCTTGACAGATACGCAGTATTTT.

The chain combines TRBV27 with TRBJ2-5; 7 bases are shared with TRBD2. Germline assignment: CDR1 MNHEY and CDR2 SMNVEV (reference sequence). After removal of 0 bases from V and 5 bases from J, the junction contained 12 bases not matched to a gene. The CDR3 runs to 17 residues. As DNA, the CDR3 is TGTGCCAGCAGTTTATCGTGGGGAGGGGCGGGGACGGAGACCCAGTACTTC. This encodes CASSLSWGGAGTETQYF.

The chain couples TRBV5-6 to TRBJ2-7; a possible D gene is TRBD1 (5 bases). Trimming pared 4 bases from V and 3 bases from J, leaving 8 bases between. The CDR3 is 12 amino acids. From germline, CDR1 is SGHDT and CDR2 YYEEEE. CDR3 coding DNA: TGTGCCAGCAGCATCCAGGGCTACGAGCAGTACTTC. The encoded protein is CASSIQGYEQYF.

This chain connects TRBV6-1 to TRBJ2-3; 8 bases align to TRBD2. The CDR3 totals 17 residues. Trimming cost V 1 base and J 5 bases; bases outside gene matches: 11. Germline V gene data show CDR1 as MNHNS and CDR2 as SASEGT. The CDR3 protein is CASSEGLGLEIGDTQYF. The CDR3, as DNA: TGTGCCAGCAGTGAAGGCTTGGGACTAGAGATCGGAGATACGCAGTATTTT.

This clone showed up just once. The genes are TRBV18 and TRBJ2-4; 7 bases map to TRBD1. The CDR3 is 19 residues long. After removal of 4 bases from V and 1 base from J, the junction contained 16 bases not matched to a gene. Germline loops: CDR1 KGHSH, CDR2 LQKENI. CDR3 protein: CASSLQARGIGKAKNIQYF. Here the CDR3 DNA reads TGTGCCAGCTCACTACAGGCCAGGGGGATAGGGAAGGCCAAAAACATTCAGTACTTC.

The rearrangement joins TRBV6-5 to TRBJ1-1; D perhaps matches TRBD1 (5 bases). This CDR3 region has 14 residues. Trimming pared 5 bases from V and 1 base from J, leaving 11 bases between. Germline V gene data show CDR1 as MNHEY and CDR2 as SVGAGI. CDR3 coding DNA: TGTGCCAGCAGTCCGTGGGGCCAGAACACTGAAGCTTTCTTT. Translated, it gives CASSPWGQNTEAFF.

The CDR3 here is CASSYRDSLLFF. In nucleotides, the CDR3 is TGTGCCAGCAGTTACCGAGACAGTCTGTTATTCTTC. This chain joins TRBV27 and TRBJ2-1; possibly TRBD1 for D (5 bases). Trimming pared 4 bases from V and 16 bases from J, leaving 17 bases between. This CDR3 spans 12 amino acids. CDR1 is MNHEY, CDR2 SMNVEV, per germline (reference sequence).

The chain links TRBV9 to TRBJ2-1, with D tentatively TRBD1 (6 bases). This CDR3 spans 14 amino acids. CDR1 and CDR2 from the germline V gene are SGDLS and YYNGEE. Trimming left V 6 bases short and J 4 bases short, with 14 bases between. The CDR3: CASNPGRGYNEQFF. The CDR3 nucleotides read TGTGCCAGCAATCCGGGCAGGGGATACAATGAGCAGTTCTTC.

V gene TRBV5-5 combines with J gene TRBJ2-7; D perhaps matches TRBD2 (6 bases). The V gene lost 0 bases and the J gene lost 2 bases, with 15 bases spanning the gap. The germline gives CDR1 SGHKS, CDR2 YYEKEE (reference sequence). The CDR3 length is 16 residues. The DNA of the CDR3 is TGTGCCAGCAGCTTGGCCGTTCGGGGGTCTCCCTACGAGCAGTACTTC. Its protein product is CASSLAVRGSPYEQYF.

V usage is TRBV2 and J usage is TRBJ2-3; TRBD1 matches 9 bases. The germline V gene encodes CDR1 SNHLY and CDR2 FYNNEI. There are 15 residues in the CDR3. Unmatched junction bases numbered 12, after V lost 8 bases and J lost 6 bases. The CDR3 protein is CASSGGTGKVDTQYF. In DNA, the CDR3 is TGTGCCAGCTCCGGGGGGACAGGGAAGGTGGATACGCAGTATTTT.

This chain links TRBV18 with TRBJ1-4; 9 bases are a match to TRBD1. Germline V gene sequence: CDR1 KGHSH, CDR2 LQKENI. CDR3 length: 17 residues. Trimming cost V 2 bases and J 3 bases; bases outside gene matches: 7. CDR3 DNA: TGTGCCAGCTCACCATCCCAACGACAGGGGGCTAATGAAAAACTGTTTTTT. Amino acid sequence: CASSPSQRQGANEKLFF.

The J gene is TRBJ2-1, the V gene TRBV4-2; 7 nucleotides match TRBD2. The CDR3 length is 15 residues. The germline CDR1 and CDR2 sequences are LGHNA and YNFKEQ. The V gene end was trimmed by 0 bases and the J gene end by 10 bases; junction bases not matched to a gene: 9. The CDR3 coding sequence is TGTGCCAGCAGCCAAGATCTGGCGGGAGCAAAAGAGCAGTTCTTC. Translated, it gives CASSQDLAGAKEQFF.

V is TRBV30 and J is TRBJ2-3, with 7 bases identical to TRBD2. CDR3 length: 15 residues. The V and J ends lost 1 base and 2 bases, in that order; junction bases with no gene match: 6. The germline gives CDR1 GTSNPN, CDR2 SVGIG (reference sequence). The CDR3 DNA reads as TGTGCCTGGAGTGCCGCGGGGGTCCCCACAGATACGCAGTATTTT. Translated: CAWSAAGVPTDTQYF.